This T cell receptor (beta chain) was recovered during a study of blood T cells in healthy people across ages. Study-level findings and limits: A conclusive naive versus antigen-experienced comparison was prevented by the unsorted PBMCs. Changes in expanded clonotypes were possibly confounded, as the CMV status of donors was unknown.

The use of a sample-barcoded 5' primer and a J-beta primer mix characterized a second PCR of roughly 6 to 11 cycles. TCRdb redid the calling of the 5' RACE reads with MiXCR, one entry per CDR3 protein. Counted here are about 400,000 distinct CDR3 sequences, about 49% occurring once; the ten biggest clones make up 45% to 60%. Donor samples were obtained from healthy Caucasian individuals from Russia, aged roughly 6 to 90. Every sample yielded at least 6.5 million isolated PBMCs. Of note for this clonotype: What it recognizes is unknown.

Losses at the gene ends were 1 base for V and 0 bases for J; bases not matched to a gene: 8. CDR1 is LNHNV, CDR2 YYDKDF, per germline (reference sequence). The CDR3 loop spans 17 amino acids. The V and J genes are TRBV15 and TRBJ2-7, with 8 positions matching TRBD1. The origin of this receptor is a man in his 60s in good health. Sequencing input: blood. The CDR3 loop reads CATSRAPRQGISYEQYF. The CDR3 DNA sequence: TGTGCCACCAGCAGAGCCCCAAGACAGGGGATCTCCTACGAGCAGTACTTC.